This note documents a single T cell receptor beta chain sequence. Its antigen is as yet unknown. Repeated repertoire sampling spanned the course of chemoradiotherapy. Trimming removed 6 bases from V and 2 bases from J, with 17 bases in between. Germline CDR1 and CDR2: SNHLY and FYNNEI. CDR3 length: 16 residues. The data are from a study of chemoradiotherapy in HPV16-positive cancers. Study-level background: Candidate HPV-specific clones and shared TCR motifs came from a couple of HPV16-positive patients. Regarding the study as a whole: The functional HPV-specific definition rests on just a couple of HPV16-positive patients. Candidate HPV-specific clones and E7-related TCR motifs grew in tumor during treatment.

Clones were read by immunoSEQ multiplex PCR, and TCRdb kept only the in-frame ones, dropping some. The table records a few thousand clones, under 80% of them present only once. The sequence was obtained from a human donor with HPV-associated anogenital cancer. The sample consisted of tumor tissue, taken from a patient who underwent chemoradiotherapy. The chain couples TRBV2 to TRBJ2-1; D is possibly TRBD2 (7 bases). The CDR3 reads CASRGPGGTAYNEQFF. The CDR3 bases are TGTGCCAGCAGGGGACCGGGGGGCACCGCCTACAATGAGCAGTTCTTC.